Sequencing of this TCR beta chain was carried out in a study of control samples from healthy donors and cancer patients. Only in-frame clones appear in the TCRdb table, and some are missing; sequencing was by immunoSEQ multiplex PCR. Among about 160,000 clones listed, approximately 92% were seen once. The CDR3 is 16 amino acids. V gave up 4 bases and J gave up 2 bases; unmatched junction bases: 8. Germline V gives CDR1 SGHRS, CDR2 YFSETQ. The sequence came from a woman aged 55-70 years in good health. This chain links TRBV5-1 with TRBJ2-5; 10 bases fit TRBD2. The sequenced material came from blood. The CDR3, as DNA: TGCGCCAGCAGCCTTTCTAGCGGGGGCCTGCAAGAGACCCAGTACTTC. Translation: CASSLSSGGLQETQYF.